This section outlines one TCR beta chain sequence together with its context. As yet, its antigen is unknown. Quantitative 5'-RACE with molecular barcodes produced the TCR beta libraries. TCRdb called the 5' RACE reads again in MiXCR, with one record for every CDR3 protein. In the table there are around 150,000 distinct CDR3 sequences, approximately 48% of which are singletons. The sample comes from a study of CD8 T cells in ankylosing spondylitis. Overall study results and limits: Some of the motif variants had earlier been found in reactive arthritis patients' fluid and blood. Disease-linked clones reportedly showed significant enrichment in matched ankylosing spondylitis synovial fluid.

Germline V gene data show CDR1 as SGHRS and CDR2 as YFSETQ. CDR3 length: 17 residues. The V segment lost 7 bases and the J segment 0 bases; nucleotides outside the gene matches: 6. This sequence originates from a male donor with ankylosing spondylitis. The chain is built from TRBV5-1 and TRBJ2-1, with TRBD2 identical over 14 bases. Specimen: synovial fluid, either unsorted or a sorted T cell fraction (not recorded which). Here the CDR3 DNA reads TGCGCCAGCCGGGGACTAGCGGGGGCCTACTCCTACAATGAGCAGTTCTTC. This encodes CASRGLAGAYSYNEQFF. Variable domain in full (rest from reference TRBV5-1 and TRBJ2-1): KAGVTQTPRYLIKTRGQQVTLSCSPISGHRSVSWYQQTPGQGLQFLFEYFSETQRNKGNFPGRFSGRQFSNSRSEMNVSTLELGDSALYLCASRGLAGAYSYNEQFFGPGTRLTVL.